A single sample gave rise to the 15 T cell receptor beta chains below, sequenced in a study of blood T cell repertoires in COVID-19. Measured with immunoSEQ multiplex PCR; TCRdb has only the in-frame clones, and not every one. The sample includes 70,000 or so clones, more than 75% of them seen just once. The sequenced sample was peripheral blood. These receptors originate from a human donor in a cohort sampled during active COVID-19.

The chain carries TRBV30 and TRBJ1-5; unclear D gene. Germline assignment: CDR1 GTSNPN and CDR2 SVGIG (reference sequence). Trimming pared 3 bases from V and 7 bases from J, leaving 13 bases between. This CDR3 region has 13 residues. The CDR3 DNA reads as TGTGCCTGGAGGATGGGCCTTACACAGCCCCAGCATTTT. This codes for CAWRMGLTQPQHF.

CDR3 in amino acids: CAVSGGSSYEQYF. The CDR3 DNA reads TGTGCCGTGTCGGGGGGGAGCTCCTACGAGCAGTACTTC. The V call is TRBV7-2, the J call TRBJ2-7, with 8 bases identical to TRBD2. Germline trimming cut 11 bases from V and 0 bases from J; bases unmatched to any gene: 6. The germline V gene encodes CDR1 SGHTA and CDR2 FQGNSA. CDR3 size: 13 residues.

The CDR3 bases are TGTGCCAGCAGCCCCCGGACTAGCGGGGAGATCACAGATACGCAGTATTTT. The encoded protein is CASSPRTSGEITDTQYF. The chain uses TRBV13 and TRBJ2-3; 12 bases align to TRBD2. The CDR3 spans 17 residues. Germline values: CDR1 PRHDT, CDR2 FYEKMQ (reference sequence). With V trimmed by 5 bases and J by 2 bases, 8 bases remained unmatched.

Written as DNA, the CDR3 is TGTGCCAGCAGCCAAGCGGTATATAATTCACCCCTCCACTTT. Its protein is CASSQAVYNSPLHF. The chain employs TRBV3-1 (or the pseudogene TRBV3-2) and TRBJ1-6, with no clear D. The ends were cut back, 1 base at V and 4 bases at J, with 5 bases in the middle. CDR1 and CDR2 (germline): LGHDT, YNNKEL (reference sequence). The CDR3 is 14 amino acids.

The chain combines TRBV5-1 with TRBJ1-1, with 9 bases identical to TRBD1. The V and J ends lost 4 bases and 4 bases, in that order; junction bases with no gene match: 8. This CDR3 is built from 15 residues. The germline V gene encodes CDR1 SGHRS and CDR2 YFSETQ. In DNA form, the CDR3 reads TGCGCCAGCAGCCGACTACAGGGGGCTATCACTGAAGCTTTCTTT. This encodes CASSRLQGAITEAFF.

V usage is TRBV28 and J usage is TRBJ1-2; 11 bases are shared with TRBD1. V shed 4 bases, J shed 8 bases, and the junction held 6 bases outside the gene matches. Germline V gives CDR1 MDHEN, CDR2 SYDVKM. This CDR3 is 14 amino acids long. CDR3 in amino acids: CASSSGQGAHGYTF. CDR3 DNA: TGTGCCAGCAGTTCCGGACAGGGGGCGCACGGCTACACCTTC.

This chain joins TRBV6-6 and TRBJ1-2; TRBD1 matches at 9 bases. Trimming removed 4 bases from V and 6 bases from J; junction bases left unmatched: 6. Germline loops: CDR1 MNHNY, CDR2 SVGAGI (reference sequence). The CDR3 runs to 14 residues. The CDR3 DNA reads TGTGCCAGCAGTTCTAACAGGGGGCGGAATGGCTACACCTTC. Translation gives CASSSNRGRNGYTF.

This sequence joins TRBV2 and TRBJ1-2; possible D gene TRBD1, 6 bases. Germline assignment: CDR1 SNHLY and CDR2 FYNNEI. V was pared by 4 bases and J by 4 bases, with 19 bases between. This CDR3 comprises 16 residues. The CDR3 DNA is TGTGCCAGCAGTGGAGTCCCCGTACAGGGCACCTATGGCTACACCTTC. Translated: CASSGVPVQGTYGYTF.

The sample holds one count of this clone. The V and J genes are TRBV25-1 and TRBJ1-1, with TRBD1 matching over 7 bases. After removal of 6 bases from V and 4 bases from J, the junction contained 11 bases not matched to a gene. Germline lookup yields CDR1 MGHDK and CDR2 SYGVNS. The CDR3 consists of 15 residues. CDR3 residues: CASSETTGVVTEAFF. The CDR3 DNA sequence: TGTGCCAGCAGCGAGACTACAGGGGTAGTCACTGAAGCTTTCTTT. Full variable domain (remainder filled in from reference TRBV25-1 and TRBJ1-1): EADIYQTPRYLVIGTGKKITLECSQTMGHDKMYWYQQDPGMELHLIHYSYGVNSTEKGDLSSESTVSRIRTEHFPLTLESARPSHTSQYLCASSETTGVVTEAFFGQGTRLTVV.

This chain links TRBV7-2 with TRBJ1-2; TRBD1 might be the D (5 bases). Trimming pared 5 bases from V and 3 bases from J, leaving 16 bases between. Germline values: CDR1 SGHTA, CDR2 FQGNSA. This CDR3 comprises 15 residues. The CDR3 region has the DNA TGTGCCAGCAGCGCTAGGACACCGACTCACTATGGCTACACCTTC. Its translation: CASSARTPTHYGYTF.

CDR3 loop: CASSVGTGNQPQHF. As DNA, the CDR3 is TGTGCCAGCAGCGTGGGGACAGGTAATCAGCCCCAGCATTTT. V usage is TRBV9 and J usage is TRBJ1-5; 8 bases are a match to TRBD1. Germline trimming cut 2 bases from V and 4 bases from J; bases unmatched to any gene: 2. Looked up from germline, CDR1 is SGDLS and CDR2 is YYNGEE. The CDR3 length is 14 residues.

J is TRBJ2-7 and V is TRBV2; 11 bases are shared with TRBD2. Germline lookup yields CDR1 SNHLY and CDR2 FYNNEI. V was pared by 6 bases and J by 2 bases, with 3 bases of the junction left unmatched. The CDR3 covers 14 residues. The CDR3 DNA sequence: TGTGCCAGCAGCGGGACTAGCGGAACCTACGAGCAGTACTTC. Translation: CASSGTSGTYEQYF.

This clone was counted only a few times. The V gene is TRBV7-6, the J gene TRBJ2-7, with D perhaps TRBD2 (6 bases). This CDR3 is 16 amino acids long. V was clipped by 7 bases and J by 5 bases, with 24 bases between them. Germline CDR1 SGHVS, CDR2 FNYEAQ. The CDR3 nucleotides are TGTGCCAGCACCCCCACCCCGGGACTGGGTTTGGACGAGCAGTACTTC. Translated, it gives CASTPTPGLGLDEQYF.

CDR3 amino acids: CAIKDTISNYGYTF. In DNA form, the CDR3 reads TGTGCCATCAAGGACACTATTTCGAACTATGGCTACACCTTC. V usage is TRBV10-3 and J usage is TRBJ1-2; perhaps TRBD1 as D (5 bases). The CDR3 is 14 residues long. In germline, CDR1 is ENHRY, CDR2 SYGVKD. Trimming left V 7 bases short and J 2 bases short, with 14 bases between.

This chain connects TRBV11-2 to TRBJ2-7; 7 bases fit TRBD1. The J segment lost 0 bases and the V segment lost 3 bases, leaving 8 bases of the junction unmatched. The CDR3 has 16 residues. Germline CDR1 reads SGHAT; CDR2 reads FQNNGV. CDR3 DNA sequence: TGTGCCAGCAGCTTGGAACGGGACAGAAGCTCCTACGAGCAGTACTTC. Residues: CASSLERDRSSYEQYF.